This T cell receptor (beta chain) originates from a study of tumor and adjacent non-tumor tissue in lung cancer. On the study more broadly: Stage I to III disease affected about nine men and 5 women aged about 30 to 76. Study conclusions and caveats: Patients with more diverse tumor TCRs had worse survival.

With respect to this clonotype: Its antigen is unknown. Sequence at one end of the junction differs from germline and may be a read error.

The CDR3 extends over 17 amino acids. CDR1 SGHAT and CDR2 FQDESV come from the germline V gene (reference sequence). The template was RNA from unsorted bulk tissue. Between August and November 2014, newly diagnosed, chemotherapy-naive lung cancer patients underwent thoracic surgery in China. The library came from three nested PCR rounds adapted from ARM-PCR protocols. One entry per CDR3 protein results from TCRdb running MiXCR on the multiplex PCR reads. The sample records about 200,000 distinct CDR3 sequences, over 55% being singletons. Sequenced sample: lung tumor tissue. The sequence was collected from a man aged 55-75 years with non-small cell lung cancer. The gene calls are TRBV11-1 and TRBJ2-1, with 8 bases that match TRBD2. The CDR3 spells CASSFSRLAGGNNEQLF. The CDR3 DNA is TGTGCCAGCAGCTTTTCTCGGCTTGCGGGAGGCAACAATGAGCAGCTCTTC.